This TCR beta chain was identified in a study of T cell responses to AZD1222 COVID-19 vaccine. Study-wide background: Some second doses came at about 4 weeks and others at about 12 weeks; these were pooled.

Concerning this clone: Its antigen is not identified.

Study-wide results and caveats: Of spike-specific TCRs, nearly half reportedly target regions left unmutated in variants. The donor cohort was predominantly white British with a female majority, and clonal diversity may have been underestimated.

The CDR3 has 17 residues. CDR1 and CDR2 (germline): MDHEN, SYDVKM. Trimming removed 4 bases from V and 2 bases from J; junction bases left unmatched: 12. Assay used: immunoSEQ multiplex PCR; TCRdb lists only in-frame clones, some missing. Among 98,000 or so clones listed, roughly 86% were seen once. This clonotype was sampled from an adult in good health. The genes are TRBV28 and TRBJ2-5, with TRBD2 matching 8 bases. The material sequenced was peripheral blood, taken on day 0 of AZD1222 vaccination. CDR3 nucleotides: TGTGCCAGCAGTTCCCCCCGCCCGGGGGGGGCGCAAGAGACCCAGTACTTC. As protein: CASSSPRPGGAQETQYF.